The entry below gives a single T cell receptor beta chain sequence along with its context. Germline V lookup: CDR1 LNHNV, CDR2 YYDKDF (reference sequence). Trimming cost V 3 bases and J 15 bases, with 9 bases left between them. The CDR3 extends over 11 amino acids. The data were obtained in a study of T cells in Graves' hyperthyroidism and ophthalmopathy. Amplification of TCR beta CDR3 regions was performed using RNA transcripts as template. The primer set for the first-round RT-PCR of the TCR CDR3 was HTBI. TCRdb fed the multiplex PCR reads into MiXCR, producing one record per CDR3 protein. The table has 750,000 to 950,000 distinct CDR3 sequences, 38% seen once.

The source of this sequence is a man younger than 30 with Graves' hyperthyroidism. The V call is TRBV15, the J call TRBJ2-6; D gene ambiguous. The specimen sequenced was blood. CDR3 sequence (DNA): TGTGCCACCAGCAGTTCTAGGGCCCTGACTTTC. Translated, it gives CATSSSRALTF. Full variable domain (remainder filled in from reference TRBV15 and TRBJ2-6): DAMVIQNPRYQVTQFGKPVTLSCSQTLNHNVMYWYQQKSSQAPKLLFHYYDKDFNNEADTPDNFQSRRPNTSFCFLDIRSPGLGDTAMYLCATSSSRALTFGAGSRLTVL.